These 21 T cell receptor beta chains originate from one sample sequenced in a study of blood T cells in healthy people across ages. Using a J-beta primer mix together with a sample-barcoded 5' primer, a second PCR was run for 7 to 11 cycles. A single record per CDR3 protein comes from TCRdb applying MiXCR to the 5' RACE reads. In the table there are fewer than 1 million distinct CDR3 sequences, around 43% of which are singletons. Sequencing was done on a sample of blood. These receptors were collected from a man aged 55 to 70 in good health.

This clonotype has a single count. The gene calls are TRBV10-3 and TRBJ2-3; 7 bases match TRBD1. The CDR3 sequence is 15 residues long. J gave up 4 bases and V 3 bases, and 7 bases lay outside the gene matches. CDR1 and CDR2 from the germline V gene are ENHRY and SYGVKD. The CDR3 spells CAISEHQGVADTQYF. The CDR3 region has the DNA TGTGCCATCAGTGAACACCAGGGGGTGGCAGATACGCAGTATTTT.

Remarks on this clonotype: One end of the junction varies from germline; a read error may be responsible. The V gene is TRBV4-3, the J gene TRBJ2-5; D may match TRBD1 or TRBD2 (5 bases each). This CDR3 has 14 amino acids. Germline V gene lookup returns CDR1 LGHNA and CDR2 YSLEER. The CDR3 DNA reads TGCACCAGCAGAAGAGGGGCTTTCGACAATGAGCAGTACTTC. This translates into CTSRRGAFDNEQYF.

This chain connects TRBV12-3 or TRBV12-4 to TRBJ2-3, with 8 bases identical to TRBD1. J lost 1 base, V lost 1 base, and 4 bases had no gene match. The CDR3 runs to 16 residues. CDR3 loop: CASSLGLGQGTDTQYF. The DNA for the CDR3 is TGTGCCAGCAGTTTAGGTCTGGGACAGGGCACAGATACGCAGTATTTT.

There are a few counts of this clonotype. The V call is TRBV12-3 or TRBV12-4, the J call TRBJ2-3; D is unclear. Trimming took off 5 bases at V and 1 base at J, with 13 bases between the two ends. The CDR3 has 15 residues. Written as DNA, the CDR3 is TGTGCCAGCAGTACTAATGGACGGCGCACAGATACGCAGTATTTT. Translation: CASSTNGRRTDTQYF.

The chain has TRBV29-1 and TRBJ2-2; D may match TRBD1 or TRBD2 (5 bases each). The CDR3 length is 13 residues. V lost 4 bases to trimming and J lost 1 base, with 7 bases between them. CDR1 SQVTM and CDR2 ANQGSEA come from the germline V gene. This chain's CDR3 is CSVGGENTGELFF. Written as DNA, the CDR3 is TGCAGCGTTGGAGGGGAGAACACCGGGGAGCTGTTTTTT.

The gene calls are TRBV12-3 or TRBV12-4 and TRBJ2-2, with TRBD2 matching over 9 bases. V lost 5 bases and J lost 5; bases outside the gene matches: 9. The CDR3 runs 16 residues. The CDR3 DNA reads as TGTGCCAGCAGTAACCTAGCGGGGCTTACGACCGGGGAGCTGTTTTTT. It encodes CASSNLAGLTTGELFF.

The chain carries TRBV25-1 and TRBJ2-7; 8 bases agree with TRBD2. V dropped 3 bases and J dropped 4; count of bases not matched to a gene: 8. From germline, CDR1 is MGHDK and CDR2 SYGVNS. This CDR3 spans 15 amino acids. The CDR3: CASSEAAAGGYEQYF. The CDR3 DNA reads TGTGCCAGCAGTGAGGCGGCTGCGGGGGGATACGAGCAGTACTTC.

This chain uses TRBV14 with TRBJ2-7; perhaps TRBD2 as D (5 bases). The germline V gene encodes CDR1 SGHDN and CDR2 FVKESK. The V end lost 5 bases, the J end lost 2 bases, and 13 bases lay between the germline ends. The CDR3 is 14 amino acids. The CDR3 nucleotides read TGTGCCAGCAGCTCTAACCCCGGGGCCTACGAGCAGTACTTC. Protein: CASSSNPGAYEQYF.

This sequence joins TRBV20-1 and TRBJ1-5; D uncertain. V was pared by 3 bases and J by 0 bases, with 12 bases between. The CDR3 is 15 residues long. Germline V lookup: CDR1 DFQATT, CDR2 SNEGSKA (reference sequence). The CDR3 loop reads CSASWASHSNQPQHF. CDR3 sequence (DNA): TGCAGTGCTAGTTGGGCAAGTCATAGCAATCAGCCCCAGCATTTT.

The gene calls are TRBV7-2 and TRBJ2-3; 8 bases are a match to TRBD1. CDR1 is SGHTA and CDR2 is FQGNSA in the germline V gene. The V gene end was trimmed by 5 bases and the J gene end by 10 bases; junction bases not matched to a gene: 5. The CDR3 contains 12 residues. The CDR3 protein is CASSIDRGPQYF. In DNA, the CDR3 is TGTGCCAGCAGCATCGACAGGGGTCCGCAGTATTTT.

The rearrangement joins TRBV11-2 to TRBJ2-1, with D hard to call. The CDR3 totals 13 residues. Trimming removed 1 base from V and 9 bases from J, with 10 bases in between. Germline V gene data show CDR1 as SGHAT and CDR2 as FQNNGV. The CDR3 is CASSLVPEAEQFF. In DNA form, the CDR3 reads TGTGCCAGCAGCTTAGTGCCTGAGGCTGAGCAGTTCTTC. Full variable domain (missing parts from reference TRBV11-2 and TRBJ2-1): EAGVAQSPRYKIIEKRQSVAFWCNPISGHATLYWYQQILGQGPKLLIQFQNNGVVDDSQLPKDRFSAERLKGVDSTLKIQPAKLEDSAVYLCASSLVPEAEQFFGPGTRLTVL.

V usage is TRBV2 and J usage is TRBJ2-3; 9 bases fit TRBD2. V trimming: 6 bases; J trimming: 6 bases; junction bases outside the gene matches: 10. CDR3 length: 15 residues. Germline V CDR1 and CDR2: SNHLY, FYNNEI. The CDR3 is CASRSSGVGGDTQYF. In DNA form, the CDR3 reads TGTGCCAGCAGATCTAGCGGGGTGGGAGGGGATACGCAGTATTTT.

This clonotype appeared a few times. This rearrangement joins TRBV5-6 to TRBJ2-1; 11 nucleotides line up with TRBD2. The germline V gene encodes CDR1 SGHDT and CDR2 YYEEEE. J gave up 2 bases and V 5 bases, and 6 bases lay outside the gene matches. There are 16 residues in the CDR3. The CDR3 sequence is CASREIAGGPYNEQFF. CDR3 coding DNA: TGTGCCAGCAGGGAGATAGCGGGGGGGCCCTACAATGAGCAGTTCTTC.

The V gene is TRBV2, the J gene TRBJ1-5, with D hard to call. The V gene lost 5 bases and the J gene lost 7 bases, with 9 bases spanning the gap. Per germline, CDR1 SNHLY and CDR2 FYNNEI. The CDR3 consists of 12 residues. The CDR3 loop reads CASSPSEQPQHF. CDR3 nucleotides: TGTGCCAGCAGTCCCTCAGAACAGCCCCAGCATTTT.

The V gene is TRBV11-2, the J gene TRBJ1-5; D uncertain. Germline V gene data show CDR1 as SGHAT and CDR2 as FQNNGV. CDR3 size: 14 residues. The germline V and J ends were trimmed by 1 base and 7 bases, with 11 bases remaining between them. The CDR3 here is CASSLGSGEQPQHF. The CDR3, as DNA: TGTGCCAGCAGCTTAGGGTCCGGGGAACAGCCCCAGCATTTT.

The CDR3: CASRPGLAFNEQFF. In nucleotides, the CDR3 is TGCGCCAGCAGACCGGGACTAGCTTTCAATGAGCAGTTCTTC. The genes are TRBV5-1 and TRBJ2-1; 9 nucleotides agree with TRBD2. V lost 5 bases, J lost 6 bases, and 6 bases stayed unmatched. In germline, CDR1 is SGHRS, CDR2 YFSETQ. The CDR3 spans 14 residues.

The CDR3 DNA reads as TGCGCCAGCAGCCAAGATAGGGACGGATACAATGAGCAGTTCTTC. Translated, it gives CASSQDRDGYNEQFF. The chain carries TRBV4-3 and TRBJ2-1, with D possibly called TRBD1 or TRBD2 (5 bases each). Trimming took 0 bases from V and 4 from J, leaving 10 bases between them. The CDR3 extends over 15 amino acids. Germline V gene sequence: CDR1 LGHNA, CDR2 YSLEER.

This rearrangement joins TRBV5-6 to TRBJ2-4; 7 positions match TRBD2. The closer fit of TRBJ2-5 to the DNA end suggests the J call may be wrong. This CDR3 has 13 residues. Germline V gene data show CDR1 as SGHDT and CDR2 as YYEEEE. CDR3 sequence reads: CASSGGDEKTQYF. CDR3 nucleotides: TGTGCCAGCAGCGGGGGGGACGAGAAGACCCAGTACTTC.

The CDR3 region is CASSLRGGNTEAFF. CDR3 coding DNA: TGTGCCAGCAGTTTACGCGGGGGGAACACTGAAGCTTTCTTT. The rearrangement uses TRBV27 and TRBJ1-1, with D tentatively TRBD1 (5 bases). Between the trimmed V and J ends, which lost 2 bases and 1 base, there was a span of 8 bases. Per germline, CDR1 MNHEY and CDR2 SMNVEV (reference sequence). The CDR3 length is 14 residues.

The CDR3 nucleotides are TGTGCCACACGGGACGGTTCTAATGAAAAACTGTTTTTT. Its protein product is CATRDGSNEKLFF. This sequence joins TRBV10-3 and TRBJ1-4; tentative D call: TRBD1 (5 bases). The CDR3 extends over 13 amino acids. With 10 bases removed from V and 3 bases from J, the gap between germline ends came to 12 bases. Per germline, CDR1 ENHRY and CDR2 SYGVKD.

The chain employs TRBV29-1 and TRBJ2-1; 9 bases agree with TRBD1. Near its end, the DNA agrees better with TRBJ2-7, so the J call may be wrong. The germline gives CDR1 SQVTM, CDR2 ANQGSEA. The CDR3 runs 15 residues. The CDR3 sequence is CSVTQAGTGNNEQYF. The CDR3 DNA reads TGCAGCGTGACTCAAGCCGGGACAGGGAACAATGAGCAGTACTTC.